This record looks at one TCR beta chain sequence and its context. The sample originates from a study of blood T cell repertoires in COVID-19. Study information: Donors in the United States, Italy and Spain gave samples during acute or convalescent COVID-19. Sample material is recorded as cDNA or gDNA derived from T cells, B-cell-depleted T cells, or PBMCs.

Germline V gene data show CDR1 as SGHTS and CDR2 as YDEGEE. Trimming at V came to 3 bases and at J to 13 bases, leaving 4 bases not matched to a gene. The CDR3 totals 11 residues. Per the study methods: Reference gene primer amplification gave estimated nucleated cell counts. Clones were sequenced by immunoSEQ multiplex PCR, and TCRdb holds only the in-frame ones, with some missing. The DNA was the basis for D and trimming; V, J and clone size are from that table. The profile shows 45,000 to 60,000 clones, roughly nine tenths of them singletons. The sequencing sample was made of peripheral blood. V and J are TRBV5-8 and TRBJ2-1, with 7 bases that match TRBD2. This clonotype was obtained from a man aged 60 to 69 with acute or convalescent COVID-19. CDR3 loop: CASSSWGLQFF. The CDR3 DNA is TGTGCCAGCAGCTCGTGGGGACTACAGTTCTTC.